Shown below are 31 T cell receptor beta chains from a single sample sequenced in a study of post-analysis software for immune sequencing data. Study results and caveats: Elevated frequency relative to controls characterized several TRBV segments in patients, TRBV5-6, TRBV5-1 and TRBV20-1 among them.

No antigens are known for them. The authors incorporated unique molecular identifiers into the TCR beta cDNA libraries. MiXCR, run by TCRdb on the PCR reads, gives a single entry per CDR3 protein. Among some 700,000 distinct CDR3 sequences, roughly three fifths were seen once, and the ten largest hold about 11%. The sample was blood. The source of these receptors is a girl between 2 and 10 years old with multiple sclerosis.

This clonotype was counted a few times. The V and J genes are TRBV15 and TRBJ2-3; no clear D gene. With 3 bases removed from V and 0 bases from J, the gap between germline ends came to 7 bases. The CDR3 is made up of 14 amino acids. Per germline, CDR1 LNHNV and CDR2 YYDKDF (reference sequence). The CDR3 DNA reads TGTGCCACCAGCAGTTTGCCAAGCACAGATACGCAGTATTTT. It specifies CATSSLPSTDTQYF.

The chain carries TRBV11-2 and TRBJ2-6; D tentatively fits TRBD1 or TRBD2 (5 bases each). CDR3 length: 20 residues. The V gene lost 5 bases and the J gene lost 4 bases, with 27 bases spanning the gap. CDR1 is SGHAT, CDR2 FQNNGV, per germline. The CDR3 region is CASSPTGTNTQVSGANVLTF. For the CDR3, the DNA is TGTGCCAGCAGCCCGACCGGGACGAATACCCAGGTATCCGGGGCCAACGTCCTGACTTTC.

This clonotype turned up a few times. The rearrangement joins TRBV20-1 to TRBJ2-3; no definite D call. Germline V lookup: CDR1 DFQATT, CDR2 SNEGSKA (reference sequence). The CDR3 contains 14 residues. V was cut by 5 bases and J by 0 bases, with 12 bases left in between. CDR3 sequence (DNA): TGCAGTGCTGCCTGGATCACTAGCACAGATACGCAGTATTTT. The encoded protein is CSAAWITSTDTQYF.

The chain couples TRBV29-1 to TRBJ2-1, with TRBD1 matching 7 bases. The trim removed 5 bases at V and 5 bases at J, leaving 3 bases unmatched. The germline gives CDR1 SQVTM, CDR2 ANQGSEA. The CDR3 totals 12 residues. As DNA, the CDR3 is TGCAGCGTTTTCGGGACAGACAATGAGCAGTTCTTC. It translates to CSVFGTDNEQFF.

This clonotype was picked up one time. The J gene is TRBJ2-1, the V gene TRBV7-2; TRBD1 is a possible D gene (5 bases). V was trimmed by 2 bases and J by 6 bases, leaving 17 bases between them. This CDR3 region has 16 residues. Germline CDR1 reads SGHTA; CDR2 reads FQGNSA. CDR3 DNA: TGTGCCAGCAGCTTAAGGGAACCTAGACAGAGCAATGAGCAGTTCTTC. Encoded protein: CASSLREPRQSNEQFF.

This clonotype was observed many times. V is TRBV5-5 and J is TRBJ2-1; tentative D call: TRBD2 (6 bases). Germline V gives CDR1 SGHKS, CDR2 YYEKEE (reference sequence). With 2 bases removed from V and 2 bases from J, the gap between germline ends came to 11 bases. The CDR3 has 15 residues. CDR3 DNA: TGTGCCAGCAGCTTCGTAGCGGCTACCTACAATGAGCAGTTCTTC. Its protein product is CASSFVAATYNEQFF. Filled out from reference TRBV5-5 and TRBJ2-1, the complete variable domain reads DAGVTQSPTHLIKTRGQQVTLRCSPISGHKSVSWYQQVLGQGPQFIFQYYEKEERGRGNFPDRFSARQFPNYSSELNVNALLLGDSALYLCASSFVAATYNEQFFGPGTRLTVL.

This clonotype occurred a few times. This chain connects TRBV11-2 to TRBJ2-3, with 8 bases that match TRBD2. This CDR3 has 17 residues. Germline V gene lookup returns CDR1 SGHAT and CDR2 FQNNGV. J lost 0 bases, V lost 4 bases, and 9 bases had no gene match. The CDR3 loop reads CASSSPQREPSTDTQYF. DNA for the CDR3: TGTGCCAGCAGCTCTCCCCAGCGGGAGCCTAGCACAGATACGCAGTATTTT.

This clonotype was detected once. This chain uses TRBV9 with TRBJ2-3, with D possibly TRBD2 on 6 matching bases. The CDR3 extends over 16 amino acids. V lost 3 bases, J lost 0 bases, and 14 bases lay in between. Germline V lookup: CDR1 SGDLS, CDR2 YYNGEE. CDR3 DNA: TGTGCCAGCAGCGGAACCCGGGACTTGAGCACAGATACGCAGTATTTT. Its protein product is CASSGTRDLSTDTQYF.

This clonotype was found a few times. The chain is built from TRBV5-6 and TRBJ2-1; no clear D. Trimming shortened V by 1 base and J by 3 bases, and 11 bases separated the two germline ends. Germline assignment: CDR1 SGHDT and CDR2 YYEEEE. CDR3 size: 15 residues. CDR3 in amino acids: CASSLRAAIYNEQFF. In nucleotides, the CDR3 is TGTGCCAGCAGCTTGCGGGCCGCCATCTACAATGAGCAGTTCTTC.

This rearrangement joins TRBV20-1 to TRBJ2-2; TRBD1 might be the D (6 bases). Trimming removed 1 base from V and 3 bases from J, with 9 bases in between. This CDR3 has 14 residues. From germline, CDR1 is DFQATT and CDR2 SNEGSKA (reference sequence). The CDR3 sequence is CSARGDTHTGELFF. The CDR3 DNA is TGCAGTGCTAGAGGGGACACCCACACCGGGGAGCTGTTTTTT.

There are a few counts of this clonotype. The chain joins TRBV7-2 to TRBJ2-5; TRBD1 aligns across 7 bases. In germline, CDR1 is SGHTA, CDR2 FQGNSA. This CDR3 is built from 15 residues. With V trimmed by 3 bases and J by 1 base, 5 bases remained unmatched. DNA of the CDR3: TGTGCCAGCAGCTTCTGGGGGACAGCCCAAGAGACCCAGTACTTC. This codes for CASSFWGTAQETQYF.

The rearrangement uses TRBV20-1 and TRBJ2-3; possible D gene TRBD2, 6 bases. V lost 0 bases and J lost 2, with 9 bases in between. CDR1 and CDR2 from the germline V gene are DFQATT and SNEGSKA (reference sequence). The CDR3 is made up of 14 amino acids. The CDR3 nucleotides read TGCAGTGCTAGAGATACTAGCCCCACAGATACGCAGTATTTT. Its translation is CSARDTSPTDTQYF.

The chain has TRBV7-2 and TRBJ1-4, with 10 positions matching TRBD1. This CDR3 is 15 amino acids long. The junction had 3 bases not matched to a gene; V was cut back by 4 bases and J by 4 bases. The germline CDR1 and CDR2 sequences are SGHTA and FQGNSA. The chain's CDR3 is CASSSGQGVNEKLFF. The CDR3 nucleotides are TGTGCCAGCAGCTCCGGACAGGGGGTTAATGAAAAACTGTTTTTT.

This clonotype was detected only once. The chain couples TRBV5-1 to TRBJ1-2; D perhaps matches TRBD1 (5 bases). CDR1 is SGHRS and CDR2 is YFSETQ in the germline V gene. This CDR3 comprises 16 residues. V gave up 4 bases and J gave up 4 bases, with 20 bases separating them. The CDR3 region is CASSHTGDSFFYGYTF. The CDR3 bases are TGCGCCAGCAGCCACACGGGGGACTCCTTCTTCTATGGCTACACCTTC.

The chain has TRBV5-1 and TRBJ2-1; TRBD1 might be the D (6 bases). The CDR3 contains 14 residues. The V gene lost 2 bases and the J gene lost 5 bases, with 11 bases spanning the gap. Germline assignment: CDR1 SGHRS and CDR2 YFSETQ. DNA of the CDR3: TGCGCCAGCAGCTTCCAGGGGAGCCACAATGAGCAGTTCTTC. Protein: CASSFQGSHNEQFF.

The chain uses TRBV6-5 and TRBJ1-1; 7 bases agree with TRBD1. Germline CDR1 reads MNHEY; CDR2 reads SVGAGI. This CDR3 region has 14 residues. Trimming at V came to 4 bases and at J to 1 base, leaving 3 bases not matched to a gene. The CDR3 DNA sequence: TGTGCCAGCAGTTGGGGACAGCAGAACACTGAAGCTTTCTTT. Protein product: CASSWGQQNTEAFF.

The chain links TRBV5-1 to TRBJ2-7; 11 bases match TRBD1. Near its end, the DNA agrees better with TRBJ2-5, so the J call may be wrong. CDR3 length equals 16 residues. Germline CDR1 and CDR2: SGHRS and YFSETQ. In nucleotides, the CDR3 is TGCGCCAGCAGCTTGGCCGGGACAGGGGGTTTCGAGACCCAGTACTTC. Translation: CASSLAGTGGFETQYF.

This clonotype has more than one count but fewer than ten. The rearrangement uses TRBV7-9 and TRBJ1-2, with a tentative D call TRBD1 (5 bases). The CDR3 has 14 residues. CDR1 is SEHNR, CDR2 FQNEAQ, per germline (reference sequence). With 4 bases removed from V and 3 bases from J, the gap between germline ends came to 12 bases. The CDR3 DNA is TGTGCCAGCAGCTCTGACAGCATCTACTATGGCTACACCTTC. This sequence encodes CASSSDSIYYGYTF.

The count of this clonotype is one. For the CDR3, the DNA is TGTGCCAGCAGCTTAGCGCGGGGCTCAGATACGCAGTATTTT. As protein: CASSLARGSDTQYF. V is TRBV7-2 and J is TRBJ2-3; tentative D call: TRBD2 (6 bases). The CDR3 has 14 residues. V was shortened by 0 bases and J by 4 bases, with 8 bases between the two germline ends. Germline V lookup: CDR1 SGHTA, CDR2 FQGNSA.

The chain is built from TRBV4-1 and TRBJ2-1; TRBD2 matches at 11 bases. The CDR3 runs to 16 residues. The germline gives CDR1 MGHRA, CDR2 YSYEKL. V lost 3 bases and J lost 6; bases outside the gene matches: 7. CDR3 nucleotide sequence: TGCGCCAGCAGCCACCGATCGACTAGCGGGGTCAATGAGCAGTTCTTC. It specifies CASSHRSTSGVNEQFF.

This chain connects TRBV20-1 to TRBJ1-5; D uncertain. Trimming shortened V by 0 bases and J by 4 bases, and 7 bases separated the two germline ends. Germline CDR1 and CDR2: DFQATT and SNEGSKA (reference sequence). The CDR3 runs 13 residues. The CDR3, as DNA: TGCAGTGCTAGAGAGAGGGAAAATCAGCCCCAGCATTTT. It codes for CSARERENQPQHF.

In its sample, this clonotype was seen a few times. The chain combines TRBV9 with TRBJ2-1; 10 bases align to TRBD2. Germline CDR1 and CDR2: SGDLS and YYNGEE. The trim removed 0 bases at V and 8 bases at J, leaving 11 bases unmatched. The length of the CDR3 is 17 residues. DNA of the CDR3: TGTGCCAGCAGCGTAGGCCCCACTAGCGGGATCATGGATGAGCAGTTCTTC. Protein: CASSVGPTSGIMDEQFF.

This clonotype has just a few counts. This sequence joins TRBV6-6 and TRBJ1-5; D call uncertain. Germline V lookup: CDR1 MNHNY, CDR2 SVGAGI (reference sequence). The germline V and J ends were trimmed by 5 bases and 9 bases, with 14 bases remaining between them. This CDR3 region has 13 residues. CDR3 nucleotides: TGTGCCAGCAGTCCCCAACACATCAGGCCCCAGCATTTT. It codes for CASSPQHIRPQHF.

The chain has TRBV12-3 or TRBV12-4 and TRBJ1-1; 9 nucleotides match TRBD1. The V segment lost 2 bases and the J segment 0 bases; nucleotides outside the gene matches: 4. The CDR3 totals 16 residues. The CDR3 is CASSLRDRVMNTEAFF. For the CDR3, the DNA is TGTGCCAGCAGTTTACGGGACAGGGTTATGAACACTGAAGCTTTCTTT.

V usage is TRBV24-1 and J usage is TRBJ2-5; TRBD2 matches 10 bases. Germline values: CDR1 KGHDR, CDR2 SFDVKD. J gave up 3 bases and V 0 bases, and 6 bases lay outside the gene matches. This CDR3 contains 17 residues. The CDR3 loop reads CATSDLQVLAGKETQYF. In DNA, the CDR3 is TGTGCCACCAGTGATTTGCAGGTACTAGCGGGGAAAGAGACCCAGTACTTC.

As DNA, the CDR3 is TGCAGCGTTGTATGGCAAGGGCGGCTAGAGACCCAGTACTTC. Protein: CSVVWQGRLETQYF. J is TRBJ2-5 and V is TRBV29-1; the D is unclear. CDR1 is SQVTM and CDR2 is ANQGSEA in the germline V gene. The CDR3 runs 14 residues. V shed 4 bases and J shed 4 bases, with 16 bases lying between them. The variable domain in full, with the rest retrieved from reference TRBV29-1 and TRBJ2-5, is SAVISQKPSRDICQRGTSLTIQCQVDSQVTMMFWYRQQPGQSLTLIATANQGSEATYESGFVIDKFPISRPNLTFSTLTVSNMSPEDSSIYLCSVVWQGRLETQYFGPGTRLLVL.

V gene TRBV9 combines with J gene TRBJ1-2; D perhaps matches TRBD1 (6 bases). The CDR3 covers 17 residues. The germline CDR1 and CDR2 sequences are SGDLS and YYNGEE. V lost 4 bases and J 5 bases, leaving 24 bases between the germline ends. CDR3: CASSPNNVGGPRYGYTF. In DNA form, the CDR3 reads TGTGCCAGCAGCCCAAATAATGTCGGGGGGCCGAGGTATGGCTACACCTTC.

The chain has TRBV20-1 and TRBJ2-5, with D perhaps TRBD1 or TRBD2 (5 bases each). CDR3 length: 15 amino acids. Trimming left V 3 bases short and J 5 bases short, with 19 bases between. Per germline, CDR1 DFQATT and CDR2 SNEGSKA (reference sequence). In DNA, the CDR3 is TGCAGTGCTAGCCTAAGAGGGGTGGGGACGGAGACCCAGTACTTC. It encodes CSASLRGVGTETQYF.

This chain links TRBV5-6 with TRBJ2-5; 13 positions match TRBD2. The trim removed 0 bases at V and 7 bases at J, leaving 3 bases unmatched. The germline CDR1 and CDR2 sequences are SGHDT and YYEEEE. The CDR3 spans 15 residues. The CDR3 is CASSLGLAGGGTQYF. CDR3 DNA sequence: TGTGCCAGCAGCTTGGGACTAGCGGGGGGCGGGACCCAGTACTTC.

The chain has TRBV10-2 and TRBJ2-1; the D is unclear. CDR3 length equals 11 residues. V shed 7 bases and J shed 1 base, with 2 bases lying between them. Germline V gene sequence: CDR1 WSHSY, CDR2 SAAADI. CDR3 residues: CASMSYNEQFF. DNA of the CDR3: TGCGCCAGCATGTCCTACAATGAGCAGTTCTTC.

The chain joins TRBV21-1 to TRBJ2-7. TRBV21-1 is shown as a pseudogene. The CDR3 loop spans 14 amino acids. The CDR3 coding sequence is TGTGCCAGCAGCATCTCGGGAGCCTCCTACGAGCAGTACTTC. Encoded protein: CASSISGASYEQYF.